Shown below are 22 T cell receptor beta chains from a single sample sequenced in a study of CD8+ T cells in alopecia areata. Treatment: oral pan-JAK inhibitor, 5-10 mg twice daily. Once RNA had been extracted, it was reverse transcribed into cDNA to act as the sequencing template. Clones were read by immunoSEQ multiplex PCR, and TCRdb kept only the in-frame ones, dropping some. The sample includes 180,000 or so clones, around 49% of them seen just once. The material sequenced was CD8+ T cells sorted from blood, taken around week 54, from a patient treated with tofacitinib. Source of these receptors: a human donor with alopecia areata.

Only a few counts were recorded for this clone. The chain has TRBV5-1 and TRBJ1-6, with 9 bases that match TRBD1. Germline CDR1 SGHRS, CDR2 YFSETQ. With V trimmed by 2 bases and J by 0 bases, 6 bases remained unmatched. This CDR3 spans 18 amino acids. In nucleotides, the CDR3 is TGCGCCAGCAGCTTCTCGGGACAGGGCCTCTCCTATAATTCACCCCTCCACTTT. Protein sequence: CASSFSGQGLSYNSPLHF.

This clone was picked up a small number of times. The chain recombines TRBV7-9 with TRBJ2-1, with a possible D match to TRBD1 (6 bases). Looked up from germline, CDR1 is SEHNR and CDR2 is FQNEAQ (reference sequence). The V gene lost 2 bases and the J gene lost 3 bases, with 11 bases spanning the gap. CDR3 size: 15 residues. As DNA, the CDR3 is TGTGCCAGCAGCTTAAGGACAGCCGTCTACAATGAGCAGTTCTTC. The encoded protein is CASSLRTAVYNEQFF.

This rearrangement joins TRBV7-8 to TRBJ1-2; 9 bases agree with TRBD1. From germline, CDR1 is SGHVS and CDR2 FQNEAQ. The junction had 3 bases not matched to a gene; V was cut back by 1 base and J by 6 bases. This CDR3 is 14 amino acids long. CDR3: CASSLDWTGDGYTF. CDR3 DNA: TGTGCCAGCAGCTTAGACTGGACAGGGGATGGCTACACCTTC.

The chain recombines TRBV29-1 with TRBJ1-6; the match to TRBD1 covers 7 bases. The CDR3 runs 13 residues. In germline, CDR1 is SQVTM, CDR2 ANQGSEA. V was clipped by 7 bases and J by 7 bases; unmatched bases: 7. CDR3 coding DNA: TGCAGCGCAAGACAGGGTGGAAATTCACCCCTCCACTTT. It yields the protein CSARQGGNSPLHF.

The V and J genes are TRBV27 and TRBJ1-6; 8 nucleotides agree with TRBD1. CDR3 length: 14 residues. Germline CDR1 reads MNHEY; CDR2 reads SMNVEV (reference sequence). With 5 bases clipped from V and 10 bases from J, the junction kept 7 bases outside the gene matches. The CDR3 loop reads CASSVDRARSPLHF. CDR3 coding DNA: TGTGCCAGCAGTGTGGACAGGGCCAGGTCACCCCTCCACTTT.

CDR3 sequence reads: CAIGRRQGVETQYF. In nucleotides, the CDR3 is TGTGCCATCGGCCGGAGACAGGGCGTGGAGACCCAGTACTTC. The chain is built from TRBV10-3 and TRBJ2-5, with 7 bases matching TRBD1. This CDR3 is built from 14 residues. Germline CDR1 reads ENHRY; CDR2 reads SYGVKD. Trimming at V came to 8 bases and at J to 5 bases, leaving 11 bases not matched to a gene.

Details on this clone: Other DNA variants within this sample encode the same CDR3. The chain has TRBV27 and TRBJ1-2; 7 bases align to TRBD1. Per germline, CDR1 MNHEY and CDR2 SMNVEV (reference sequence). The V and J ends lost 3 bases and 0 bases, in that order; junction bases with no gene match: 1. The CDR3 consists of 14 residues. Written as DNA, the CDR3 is TGTGCCAGCAGTTTCCAGGGGGCTAACTATGGCTACACCTTC. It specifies CASSFQGANYGYTF.

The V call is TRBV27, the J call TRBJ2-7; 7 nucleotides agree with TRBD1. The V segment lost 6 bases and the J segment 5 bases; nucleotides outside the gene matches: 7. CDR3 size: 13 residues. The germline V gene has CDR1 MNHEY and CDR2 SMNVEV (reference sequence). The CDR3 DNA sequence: TGTGCCAGCAGCCCGGACAGGCCCCACGAGCAGTACTTC. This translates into CASSPDRPHEQYF.

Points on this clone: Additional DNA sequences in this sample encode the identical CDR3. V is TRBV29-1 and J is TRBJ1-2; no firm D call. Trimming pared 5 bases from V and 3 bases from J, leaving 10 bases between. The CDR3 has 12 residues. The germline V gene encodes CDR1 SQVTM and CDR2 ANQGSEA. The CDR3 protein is CSVRTDYYGYTF. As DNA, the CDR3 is TGCAGCGTTCGAACGGATTACTATGGCTACACCTTC. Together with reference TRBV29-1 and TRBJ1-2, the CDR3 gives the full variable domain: SAVISQKPSRDICQRGTSLTIQCQVDSQVTMMFWYRQQPGQSLTLIATANQGSEATYESGFVIDKFPISRPNLTFSTLTVSNMSPEDSSIYLCSVRTDYYGYTFGSGTRLTVV.

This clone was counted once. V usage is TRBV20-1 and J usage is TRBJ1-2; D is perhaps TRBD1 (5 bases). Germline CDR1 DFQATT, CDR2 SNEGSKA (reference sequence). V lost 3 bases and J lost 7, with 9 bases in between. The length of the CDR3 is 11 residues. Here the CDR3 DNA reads TGCAGTGCTAGGAAGGGGACTGGCTACACCTTC. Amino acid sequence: CSARKGTGYTF.

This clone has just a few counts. Here the CDR3 DNA reads TGTGCCAGCAGCCAAGACAGCAGGGGTTACGAGCAGTACTTC. This translates into CASSQDSRGYEQYF. This sequence joins TRBV14 and TRBJ2-7; D perhaps matches TRBD1 (6 bases). The germline CDR1 and CDR2 sequences are SGHDN and FVKESK. V lost 0 bases and J 4 bases, leaving 10 bases between the germline ends. The CDR3 is 14 residues long.

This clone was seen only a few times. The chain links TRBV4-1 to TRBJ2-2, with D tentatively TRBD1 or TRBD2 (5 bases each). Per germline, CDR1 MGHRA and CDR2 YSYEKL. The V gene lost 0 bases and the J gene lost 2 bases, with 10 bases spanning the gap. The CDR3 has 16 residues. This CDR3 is CASSQDWGKNTGELFF. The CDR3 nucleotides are TGCGCCAGCAGCCAAGATTGGGGGAAAAACACCGGGGAGCTGTTTTTT.

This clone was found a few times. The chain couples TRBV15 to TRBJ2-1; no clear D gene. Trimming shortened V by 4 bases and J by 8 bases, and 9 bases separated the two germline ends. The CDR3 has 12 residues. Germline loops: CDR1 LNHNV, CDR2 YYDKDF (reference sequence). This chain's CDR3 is CATSTLVDEQFF. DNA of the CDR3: TGTGCCACCAGCACTCTCGTCGATGAGCAGTTCTTC.

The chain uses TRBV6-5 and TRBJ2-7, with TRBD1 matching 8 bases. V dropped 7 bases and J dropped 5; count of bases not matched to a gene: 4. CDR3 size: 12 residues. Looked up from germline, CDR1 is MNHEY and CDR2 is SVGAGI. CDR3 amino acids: CASNGQGHEQYF. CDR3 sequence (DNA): TGTGCCAGCAATGGACAGGGTCACGAGCAGTACTTC.

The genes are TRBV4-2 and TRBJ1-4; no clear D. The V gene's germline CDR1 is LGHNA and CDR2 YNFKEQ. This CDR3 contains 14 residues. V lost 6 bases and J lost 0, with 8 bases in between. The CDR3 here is CASSPGPTNEKLFF. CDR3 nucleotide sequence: TGTGCCAGCAGTCCGGGTCCAACTAATGAAAAACTGTTTTTT.

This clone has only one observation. CDR3 in amino acids: CASSGQGGGQPQHF. The CDR3 nucleotides are TGTGCCAGCAGTGGACAGGGGGGAGGACAGCCCCAGCATTTT. The rearrangement uses TRBV6-1 and TRBJ1-5; TRBD1 aligns across 9 bases. The J segment lost 7 bases and the V segment lost 4 bases, leaving 5 bases of the junction unmatched. Germline-derived CDR1 and CDR2 are MNHNS and SASEGT. The CDR3 has 14 amino acids.

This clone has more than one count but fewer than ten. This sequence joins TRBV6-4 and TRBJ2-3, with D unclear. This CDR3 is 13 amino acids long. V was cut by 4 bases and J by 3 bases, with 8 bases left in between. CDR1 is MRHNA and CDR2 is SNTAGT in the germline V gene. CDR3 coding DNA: TGTGCCAGCAGTGGGGTGAAGACAGATACGCAGTATTTT. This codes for CASSGVKTDTQYF.

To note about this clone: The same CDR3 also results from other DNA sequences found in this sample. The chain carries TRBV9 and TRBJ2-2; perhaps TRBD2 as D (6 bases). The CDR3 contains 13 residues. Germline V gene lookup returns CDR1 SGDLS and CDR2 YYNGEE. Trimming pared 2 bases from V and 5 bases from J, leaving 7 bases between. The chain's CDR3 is CASSVGGTGELFF. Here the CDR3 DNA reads TGTGCCAGCAGCGTGGGGGGTACCGGGGAGCTGTTTTTT.

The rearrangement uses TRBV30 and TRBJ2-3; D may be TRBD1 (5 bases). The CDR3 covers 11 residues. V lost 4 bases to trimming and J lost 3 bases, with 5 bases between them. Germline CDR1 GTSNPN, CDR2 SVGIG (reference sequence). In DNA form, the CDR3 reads TGTGCCTGGACAGGGACAGATACGCAGTATTTT. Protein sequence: CAWTGTDTQYF. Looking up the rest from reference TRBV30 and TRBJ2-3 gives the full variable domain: SQTIHQWPATLVQPVGSPLSLECTVEGTSNPNLYWYRQAAGRGLQLLFYSVGIGQISSEVPQNLSASRPQDRQFILSSKKLLLSDSGFYLCAWTGTDTQYFGPGTRLTVL.

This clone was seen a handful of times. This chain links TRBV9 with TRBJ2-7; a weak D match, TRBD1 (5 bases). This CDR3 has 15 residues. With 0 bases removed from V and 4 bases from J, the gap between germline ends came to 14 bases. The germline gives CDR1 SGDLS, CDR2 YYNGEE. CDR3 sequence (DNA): TGTGCCAGCAGCGTAGGGCAGGGCGTCTTTTACGAGCAGTACTTC. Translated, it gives CASSVGQGVFYEQYF.

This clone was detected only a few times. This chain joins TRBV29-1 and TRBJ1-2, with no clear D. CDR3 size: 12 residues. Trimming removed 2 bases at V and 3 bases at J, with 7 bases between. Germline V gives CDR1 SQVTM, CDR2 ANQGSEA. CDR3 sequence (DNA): TGCAGCGTTGAAAGCTCAGACTATGGCTACACCTTC. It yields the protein CSVESSDYGYTF.

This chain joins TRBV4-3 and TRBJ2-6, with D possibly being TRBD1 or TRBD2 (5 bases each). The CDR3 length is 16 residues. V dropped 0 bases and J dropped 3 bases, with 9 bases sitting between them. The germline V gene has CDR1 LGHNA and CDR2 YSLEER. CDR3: CASSQEEGSGANVLTF. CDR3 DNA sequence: TGCGCCAGCAGCCAAGAAGAGGGGAGTGGGGCCAACGTCCTGACTTTC.